The clone carrying this T cell receptor beta chain appeared once. What it binds is not known. The PCR made use of 60 Vbeta and 13 Jbeta primers. Here immunoSEQ multiplex PCR was the method, and the copy in TCRdb shows in-frame clones only, minus some. The sample contains about 190,000 clones, 70% to 80% of which appear only once. Trimming removed 4 bases from V and 4 bases from J; junction bases left unmatched: 3. Germline V lookup: CDR1 SGHNT, CDR2 YENEEA. This CDR3 comprises 15 residues. This sample stems from a study of cytomegalovirus exposure and HLA in healthy donors. Overall study findings and caveats: With high specificity and sensitivity, the classifier reportedly diagnosed cytomegalovirus status.

All donors participated as healthy donors of bone marrow. The chain couples TRBV11-3 to TRBJ2-1; TRBD2 agrees at 11 bases. The receptor was isolated from a woman in her twenties or thirties in good health and CMV-seropositive. Material for sequencing was PBMCs. The CDR3 region has the DNA TGTGCCAGCAGCTCTCGACTAGCGGGGTACAATGAGCAGTTCTTC. Translation gives CASSSRLAGYNEQFF. The whole variable domain, remainder taken from reference TRBV11-3 and TRBJ2-1, is EAGVVQSPRYKIIEKKQPVAFWCNPISGHNTLYWYLQNLGQGPELLIRYENEEAVDDSQLPKDRFSAERLKGVDSTLKIQPAELGDSAVYLCASSSRLAGYNEQFFGPGTRLTVL.